This T cell receptor beta chain is drawn from a study of OX40 agonist ivuxolimab in advanced cancers. Study-wide context: The group had a mean age of around 60 years, ranged from 23 to 79, and was 75% to 85% male.

Germline assignment: CDR1 MDHEN and CDR2 SYDVKM. The germline V and J ends were trimmed by 4 bases and 2 bases, with 2 bases remaining between them. The CDR3 consists of 11 residues. The data were produced by immunoSEQ multiplex PCR, yet TCRdb's version contains in-frame clones alone and is incomplete. The data show 85,000 to 120,000 clones, roughly nine tenths seen once. About this clone itself: Other DNA sequences in this specimen translate into the identical CDR3.

The sample in question was CD4+ or CD8+ T cells sorted from blood, obtained in a trial of the OX40 agonist ivuxolimab. This rearrangement joins TRBV28 to TRBJ1-2; D remains ambiguous. This receptor was obtained from an adult with an advanced solid tumor such as melanoma, head and neck, liver or kidney cancer. As DNA, the CDR3 is TGTGCCAGCAGTTCAAACTATGGCTACACCTTC. Protein: CASSSNYGYTF.